A single sample gave rise to the 17 T cell receptor beta chains below, sequenced in a study of shared clonotypes between healthy human individuals (TCRdb year 2020). The library was built by means of the immunoSEQ multiplex PCR assay. Drawn from immuneACCESS, this table holds only the in-frame rearrangements with V and J called that TCRdb kept. Clones are partly lost; checked studies trace under half to an unresolved V gene and leave the rest unexplained. The sample yields a few million clones; around 95% were counted once. 0.1% to 0.15% of the sample comes from the top ten. The sequencing sample was made of naive CD4+ T cells sorted from blood. The sample's cell subset or site label is to be understood as: CD45RA+ positively selected. All receptors derive from a man between 18 and 35 years old in good health.

The genes are TRBV5-1 and TRBJ1-2; D perhaps matches TRBD1 (6 bases). CDR3 size: 16 residues. V lost 0 bases, J lost 5 bases, and 17 bases lay in between. CDR1 is SGHRS, CDR2 YFSETQ, per germline. The CDR3, as DNA: TGCGCCAGCAGCTTGGCGACCGCCGGGACAAGTTATGGCTACACCTTC. Translation: CASSLATAGTSYGYTF.

The chain links TRBV30 to TRBJ1-2; D is ambiguous. Trimming stripped 2 bases from V and 2 bases from J, with 9 bases between. CDR1 is GTSNPN, CDR2 SVGIG, per germline (reference sequence). CDR3 length equals 13 residues. CDR3 nucleotides: TGTGCCTGGAGTAACCTAGACAACTATGGCTACACCTTC. This codes for CAWSNLDNYGYTF.

The V call is TRBV7-9, the J call TRBJ1-1; D gene uncertain. The CDR3 extends over 13 amino acids. With 3 bases removed from V and 7 bases from J, the gap between germline ends came to 12 bases. The V gene's germline CDR1 is SEHNR and CDR2 FQNEAQ (reference sequence). CDR3 in amino acids: CASSFLGLSEAFF. The CDR3 nucleotides are TGTGCCAGCAGCTTTTTGGGGTTAAGTGAAGCTTTCTTT. Looking up the rest from reference TRBV7-9 and TRBJ1-1 gives the full variable domain: DTGVSQNPRHKITKRGQNVTFRCDPISEHNRLYWYRQTLGQGPEFLTYFQNEAQLEKSRLLSDRFSAERPKGSFSTLEIQRTEQGDSAMYLCASSFLGLSEAFFGQGTRLTVV.

The rearrangement uses TRBV4-1 and TRBJ1-5; the D gene is possibly TRBD1 (5 bases). This CDR3 has 18 amino acids. The germline V gene has CDR1 MGHRA and CDR2 YSYEKL. V gave up 0 bases and J gave up 3 bases, with 18 bases separating them. CDR3 nucleotides: TGCGCCAGCAGCCAAGAGGTTCTCGGCTCAGGGCTCAATCAGCCCCAGCATTTT. It specifies CASSQEVLGSGLNQPQHF.

J is TRBJ1-1 and V is TRBV6-1; D is possibly TRBD1 (6 bases). The CDR3 spans 15 residues. The V end was cut by 6 bases, the J end by 4 bases, with 18 bases between. Germline lookup yields CDR1 MNHNS and CDR2 SASEGT. CDR3 in amino acids: CASSVRGGGITEAFF. DNA of the CDR3: TGTGCCAGCAGCGTCCGAGGAGGGGGAATCACTGAAGCTTTCTTT.

The count of this clone is one. This CDR3 reads CASSLERTLSTDTQYF. The CDR3 DNA reads as TGTGCCAGCAGCTTAGAGCGTACACTCAGCACAGATACGCAGTATTTT. The rearrangement uses TRBV7-9 and TRBJ2-3; D is unresolved. The CDR3 has 16 amino acids. V shed 1 base and J shed 0 bases, with 11 bases lying between them. Germline CDR1 reads SEHNR; CDR2 reads FQNEAQ (reference sequence).

This rearrangement joins TRBV18 to TRBJ2-1, with no clear D. Trimming pared 6 bases from V and 6 bases from J, leaving 12 bases between. The germline V gene encodes CDR1 KGHSH and CDR2 LQKENI. This CDR3 is 13 amino acids long. The CDR3 region is CASSTGAINEQFF. CDR3 in DNA: TGTGCCAGCTCGACGGGCGCGATCAATGAGCAGTTCTTC.

This clone has only one observation. Germline is not matched at one junction end, which may reflect a read error. J is TRBJ2-1 and V is TRBV4-1; 10 nucleotides line up with TRBD2. Germline-derived CDR1 and CDR2 are MGHRA and YSYEKL. The CDR3 length is 17 residues. The CDR3 region is CASSQDRTSGAYNEQLF. The CDR3 coding sequence is TGCGCCAGCAGCCAAGATCGCACTAGCGGGGCCTACAATGAGCAGCTCTTC.

Worth noting for this clone: This may stem from a read error, because a much larger clone lies one nucleotide away. Distinct nucleotide sequences in the sample also encode this CDR3. The V and J genes are TRBV5-1 and TRBJ1-2; D possibly corresponds to TRBD1 (6 bases). The V gene's germline CDR1 is SGHRS and CDR2 YFSETQ. V was pared by 1 base and J by 3 bases, with 7 bases between. The CDR3 has 13 amino acids. The DNA for the CDR3 is TGCGCCAGCAGCTTGCCAGGGGACTATGGCTACACCTTC. Amino acids: CASSLPGDYGYTF.

The V and J genes are TRBV5-6 and TRBJ1-1; 9 nucleotides align to TRBD1. The CDR3 length is 14 residues. CDR1 is SGHDT, CDR2 YYEEEE, per germline. V lost 5 bases to trimming and J lost 4 bases; unmatched junction nucleotides: 6. The CDR3 is CASSRGQGTTEAFF. The CDR3 DNA sequence: TGTGCCAGCAGTAGGGGACAGGGTACCACTGAAGCTTTCTTT.

The chain combines TRBV6-5 with TRBJ2-1; 7 positions match TRBD2. The CDR3 loop spans 14 amino acids. The V gene's germline CDR1 is MNHEY and CDR2 SVGAGI. The J segment lost 2 bases and the V segment lost 7 bases, leaving 5 bases of the junction unmatched. The CDR3 reads CASTSSGPYNEQFF. The CDR3 bases are TGTGCCAGCACCTCTAGCGGACCCTACAATGAGCAGTTCTTC.

The chain couples TRBV27 to TRBJ2-7; D possibly corresponds to TRBD1 (5 bases). Between the trimmed V and J ends, which lost 6 bases and 4 bases, there was a span of 10 bases. Germline V gene data show CDR1 as MNHEY and CDR2 as SMNVEV (reference sequence). The CDR3 length is 12 residues. This CDR3 is CASRGLSYEQYF. CDR3 coding DNA: TGTGCCAGCAGGGGGCTAAGTTACGAGCAGTACTTC.

The chain couples TRBV7-9 to TRBJ2-7; 8 nucleotides match TRBD2. With 2 bases clipped from V and 4 bases from J, the junction kept 7 bases outside the gene matches. This CDR3 spans 15 amino acids. Germline CDR1 reads SEHNR; CDR2 reads FQNEAQ (reference sequence). CDR3 sequence reads: CASSLTGTSFYEQYF. Here the CDR3 DNA reads TGTGCCAGCAGCTTAACCGGGACTAGTTTTTACGAGCAGTACTTC.

The V gene is TRBV4-3, the J gene TRBJ2-2; 7 nucleotides line up with TRBD1. The germline V gene has CDR1 LGHNA and CDR2 YSLEER. CDR3 length equals 18 residues. V lost 4 bases, J lost 0 bases, and 11 bases stayed unmatched. This CDR3 is CASSPEPVTGPNTGELFF. The CDR3 DNA follows: TGCGCCAGCAGCCCAGAGCCCGTGACAGGGCCGAACACCGGGGAGCTGTTTTTT.

The J gene is TRBJ1-5, the V gene TRBV7-3; 9 positions match TRBD1. The CDR3 loop spans 16 amino acids. Germline-derived CDR1 and CDR2 are SGHTA and FQGTGA. The V gene end was trimmed by 1 base and the J gene end by 1 base; junction bases not matched to a gene: 2. The CDR3 here is CASSLKDRGSNQPQHF. The CDR3 region has the DNA TGTGCCAGCAGCTTAAAGGACAGGGGAAGCAATCAGCCCCAGCATTTT.

The CDR3 is CASSPGVQVYEQYF. The CDR3 region has the DNA TGTGCCAGCTCACCAGGCGTCCAGGTCTACGAGCAGTACTTC. The genes are TRBV18 and TRBJ2-7; D is undetermined. The V gene lost 2 bases and the J gene lost 3 bases, with 11 bases spanning the gap. The CDR3 loop spans 14 amino acids. Germline assignment: CDR1 KGHSH and CDR2 LQKENI. The full variable domain, rest sourced from reference TRBV18 and TRBJ2-7, is NAGVMQNPRHLVRRRGQEARLRCSPMKGHSHVYWYRQLPEEGLKFMVYLQKENIIDESGMPKERFSAEFPKEGPSILRIQQVVRGDSAAYFCASSPGVQVYEQYFGPGTRLTVT.

The chain joins TRBV11-2 to TRBJ1-1; 7 bases line up with TRBD1. The ends lost 4 bases at V and 2 bases at J; junction bases unmatched: 13. The CDR3 loop spans 17 amino acids. Germline CDR1 reads SGHAT; CDR2 reads FQNNGV. CDR3 amino acids: CASSSVRDSLINTEAFF. The CDR3, as DNA: TGTGCCAGCAGCTCGGTCCGGGACAGTTTAATCAACACTGAAGCTTTCTTT.